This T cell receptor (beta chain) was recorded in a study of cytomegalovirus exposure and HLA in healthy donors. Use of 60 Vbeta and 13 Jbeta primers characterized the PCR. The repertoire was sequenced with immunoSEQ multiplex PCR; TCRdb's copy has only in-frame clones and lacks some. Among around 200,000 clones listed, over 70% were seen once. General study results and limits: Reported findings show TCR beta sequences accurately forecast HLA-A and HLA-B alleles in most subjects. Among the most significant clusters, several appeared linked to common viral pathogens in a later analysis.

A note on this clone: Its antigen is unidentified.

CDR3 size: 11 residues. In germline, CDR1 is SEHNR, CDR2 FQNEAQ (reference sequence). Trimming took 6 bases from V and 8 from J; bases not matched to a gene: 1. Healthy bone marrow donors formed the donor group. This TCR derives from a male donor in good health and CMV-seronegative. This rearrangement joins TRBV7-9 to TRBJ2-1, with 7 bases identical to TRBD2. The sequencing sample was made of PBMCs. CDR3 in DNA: TGTGCCAGCAGGGGAGGGGATGAGCAGTTCTTC. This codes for CASRGGDEQFF.